The text below deals with one T cell receptor beta chain. This entry comes from a study of blood T cell repertoires in COVID-19. Study overall: Sample material is recorded as cDNA or gDNA derived from T cells, B-cell-depleted T cells, or PBMCs.

With V trimmed by 8 bases and J by 4 bases, 10 bases remained unmatched. The CDR3 contains 14 residues. Germline assignment: CDR1 LNHDA and CDR2 SQIVND (reference sequence). As processed by the authors: The assay estimated nucleated cells by amplifying reference gene primers. Clones were read by immunoSEQ multiplex PCR, and TCRdb kept only the in-frame ones, dropping some. For V, J and clone size, that table is used; D and trimming come from the DNA. The sample lists hundreds of thousands of clones; 82% were seen once. Material: peripheral blood. The chain joins TRBV19 to TRBJ1-2, with 7 nucleotides matching TRBD1. The source is a woman in her fifties or sixties with active or convalescent COVID-19. DNA of the CDR3: TGTGCCAGTCAGAATTACAGGGGAGTCTATGGCTACACCTTC. Translated, it gives CASQNYRGVYGYTF. Combining the CDR3 with reference TRBV19 and TRBJ1-2 gives the whole variable domain DGGITQSPKYLFRKEGQNVTLSCEQNLNHDAMYWYRQDPGQGLRLIYYSQIVNDFQKGDIAEGYSVSREKKESFPLTVTSAQKNPTAFYLCASQNYRGVYGYTFGSGTRLTVV.